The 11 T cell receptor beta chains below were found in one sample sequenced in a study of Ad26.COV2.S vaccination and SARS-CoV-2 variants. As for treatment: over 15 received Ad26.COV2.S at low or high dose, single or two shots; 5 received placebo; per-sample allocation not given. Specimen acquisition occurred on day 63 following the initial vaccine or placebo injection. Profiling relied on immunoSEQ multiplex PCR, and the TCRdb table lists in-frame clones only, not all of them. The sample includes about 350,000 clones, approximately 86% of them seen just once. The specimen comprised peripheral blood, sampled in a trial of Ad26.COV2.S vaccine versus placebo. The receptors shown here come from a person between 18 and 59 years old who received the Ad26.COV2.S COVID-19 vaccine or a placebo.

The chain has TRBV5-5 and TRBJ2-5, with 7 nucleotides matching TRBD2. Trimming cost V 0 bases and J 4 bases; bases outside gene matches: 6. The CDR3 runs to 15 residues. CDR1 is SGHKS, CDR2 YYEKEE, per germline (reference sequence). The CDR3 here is CASSLGTTGGETQYF. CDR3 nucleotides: TGTGCCAGCAGCTTGGGTACTACGGGGGGAGAGACCCAGTACTTC.

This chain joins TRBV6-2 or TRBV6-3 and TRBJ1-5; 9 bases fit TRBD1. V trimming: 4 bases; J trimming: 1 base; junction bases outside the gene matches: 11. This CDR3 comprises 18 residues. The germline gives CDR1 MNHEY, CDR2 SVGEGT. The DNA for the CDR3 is TGTGCCAGCAGTTTTGGACAGGGGAGGTCCGGGAGCAATCAGCCCCAGCATTTT. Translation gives CASSFGQGRSGSNQPQHF.

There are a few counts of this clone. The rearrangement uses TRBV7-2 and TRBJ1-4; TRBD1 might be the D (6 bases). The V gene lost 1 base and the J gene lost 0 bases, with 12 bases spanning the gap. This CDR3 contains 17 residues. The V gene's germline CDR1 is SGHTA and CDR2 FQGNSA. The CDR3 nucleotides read TGTGCCAGCAGCTTAGGAGGCAGGGGTGCAACTAATGAAAAACTGTTTTTT. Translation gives CASSLGGRGATNEKLFF.

This chain's CDR3 is CASSPGRMNYGYTF. The DNA of the CDR3 is TGTGCCAGCAGCCCGGGACGGATGAACTATGGCTACACCTTC. The rearrangement uses TRBV7-2 and TRBJ1-2; D possibly corresponds to TRBD1 (5 bases). CDR3 size: 14 residues. From germline, CDR1 is SGHTA and CDR2 FQGNSA. Trimming shortened V by 5 bases and J by 2 bases, and 12 bases separated the two germline ends.

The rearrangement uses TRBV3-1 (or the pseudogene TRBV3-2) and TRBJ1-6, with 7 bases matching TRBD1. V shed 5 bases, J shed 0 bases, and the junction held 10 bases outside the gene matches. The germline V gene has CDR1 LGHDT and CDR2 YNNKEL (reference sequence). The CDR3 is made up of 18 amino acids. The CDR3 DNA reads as TGTGCCAGCAGCACTACCGGGACAGCGAGCTCCTATAATTCACCCCTCCACTTT. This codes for CASSTTGTASSYNSPLHF.

The CDR3 sequence is CASRGQQGGSPLHF. The CDR3 DNA reads as TGTGCCAGCAGAGGTCAACAGGGGGGTTCACCCCTCCACTTT. The chain is built from TRBV2 and TRBJ1-6; 8 bases agree with TRBD1. The CDR3 spans 14 residues. Germline V gene sequence: CDR1 SNHLY, CDR2 FYNNEI. Germline trimming cut 6 bases from V and 9 bases from J; bases unmatched to any gene: 7.

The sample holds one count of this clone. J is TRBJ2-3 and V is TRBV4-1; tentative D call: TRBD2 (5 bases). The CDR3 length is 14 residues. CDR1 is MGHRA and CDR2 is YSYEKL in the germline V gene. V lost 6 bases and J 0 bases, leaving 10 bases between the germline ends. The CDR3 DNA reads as TGCGCCAGCAGGACTATACGGAGCACAGATACGCAGTATTTT. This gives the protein CASRTIRSTDTQYF.

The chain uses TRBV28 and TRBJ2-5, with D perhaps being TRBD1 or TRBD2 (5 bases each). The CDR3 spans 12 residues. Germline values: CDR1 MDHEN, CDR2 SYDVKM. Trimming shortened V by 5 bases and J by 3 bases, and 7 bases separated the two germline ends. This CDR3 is CASSGTKETQYF. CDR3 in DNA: TGTGCCAGCAGTGGGACGAAAGAGACCCAGTACTTC.

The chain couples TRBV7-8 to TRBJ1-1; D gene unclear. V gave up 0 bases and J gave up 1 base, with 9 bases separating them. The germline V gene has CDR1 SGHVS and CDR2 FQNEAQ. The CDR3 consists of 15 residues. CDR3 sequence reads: CASSLATLGNTEAFF. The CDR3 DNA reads TGTGCCAGCAGCTTAGCTACGTTGGGGAACACTGAAGCTTTCTTT.

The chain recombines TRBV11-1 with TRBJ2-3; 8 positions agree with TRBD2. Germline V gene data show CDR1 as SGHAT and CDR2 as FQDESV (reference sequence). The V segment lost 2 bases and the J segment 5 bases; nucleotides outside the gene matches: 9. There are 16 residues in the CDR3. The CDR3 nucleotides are TGTGCCAGCAGCTTACGGGTTGCGGGAGGCAAAGATACGCAGTATTTT. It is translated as CASSLRVAGGKDTQYF. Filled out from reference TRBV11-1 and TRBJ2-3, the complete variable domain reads EAEVAQSPRYKITEKSQAVAFWCDPISGHATLYWYRQILGQGPELLVQFQDESVVDDSQLPKDRFSAERLKGVDSTLKIQPAELGDSAMYLCASSLRVAGGKDTQYFGPGTRLTVL.

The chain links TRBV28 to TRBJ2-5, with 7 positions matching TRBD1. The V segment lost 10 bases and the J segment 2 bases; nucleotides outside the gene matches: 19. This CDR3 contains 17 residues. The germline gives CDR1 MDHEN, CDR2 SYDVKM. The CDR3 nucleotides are TGTGCCACCCGTGGGTTCACCGGGACAGTGCCTCAAGAGACCCAGTACTTC. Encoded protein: CATRGFTGTVPQETQYF.